The 16 T cell receptor beta chains listed next were all sequenced from one sample in a study of shared clonotypes between healthy human individuals. Only in-frame clones appear in the TCRdb table, and some are missing; sequencing was by immunoSEQ multiplex PCR. Seen here are over 1.5 million clones, approximately 98% observed once, and the top ten hold roughly 0.4%. Material for sequencing was naive CD4+ T cells sorted from blood. Subset noted: CD45RA+ positively selected. Receptors were obtained from a man aged 25-40 years in good health.

The chain links TRBV11-2 to TRBJ2-2, with D perhaps matching TRBD2 (5 bases). V was pared by 2 bases and J by 4 bases, with 11 bases between. The CDR3 spans 15 residues. Germline lookup yields CDR1 SGHAT and CDR2 FQNNGV. CDR3 in DNA: TGTGCCAGCAGCTTACCTAGCAGAGGCACCGGGGAGCTGTTTTTT. As protein: CASSLPSRGTGELFF.

V and J are TRBV5-1 and TRBJ2-3; TRBD2 aligns across 8 bases. The germline gives CDR1 SGHRS, CDR2 YFSETQ. The CDR3 spans 14 residues. The J segment lost 6 bases and the V segment lost 4 bases, leaving 7 bases of the junction unmatched. The CDR3 protein is CASSPGLVFDTQYF. The DNA for the CDR3 is TGCGCCAGCAGCCCGGGACTAGTTTTCGATACGCAGTATTTT.

This chain uses TRBV27 with TRBJ1-2; D remains ambiguous. Between the trimmed V and J ends, which lost 4 bases and 9 bases, there was a span of 18 bases. In germline, CDR1 is MNHEY, CDR2 SMNVEV (reference sequence). CDR3 size: 14 residues. The CDR3 bases are TGTGCCAGCAGTTCTCTCTCGTCACAGCCTAGCTACACCTTC. This gives the protein CASSSLSSQPSYTF.

This chain uses TRBV7-9 with TRBJ2-3, with unresolved D. V dropped 1 base and J dropped 0 bases, with 8 bases sitting between them. CDR3 length: 15 amino acids. CDR1 and CDR2 (germline): SEHNR, FQNEAQ (reference sequence). Here the CDR3 DNA reads TGTGCCAGCAGCTTAGGAAGATCTAGCACAGATACGCAGTATTTT. This codes for CASSLGRSSTDTQYF.

The chain combines TRBV7-8 with TRBJ1-4; no clear D gene. V lost 8 bases and J 8 bases, leaving 12 bases between the germline ends. This CDR3 is 12 amino acids long. Germline-derived CDR1 and CDR2 are SGHVS and FQNEAQ. The chain's CDR3 is CASCLISEKLFF. CDR3 DNA sequence: TGTGCCAGCTGCCTAATATCGGAAAAACTGTTTTTT.

The chain combines TRBV18 with TRBJ1-1; D possibly corresponds to TRBD1 (6 bases). Germline assignment: CDR1 KGHSH and CDR2 LQKENI. V was trimmed by 6 bases and J by 4 bases, leaving 12 bases between them. The CDR3 is made up of 13 amino acids. The CDR3 region has the DNA TGTGCCAGCTCCATGGAGGGGGGCACTGAAGCTTTCTTT. Its translation is CASSMEGGTEAFF.

V and J are TRBV5-1 and TRBJ2-7, with TRBD2 matching 8 bases. CDR3 length: 15 amino acids. The germline gives CDR1 SGHRS, CDR2 YFSETQ. V lost 4 bases to trimming and J lost 0 bases; unmatched junction nucleotides: 6. The CDR3 loop is CASSPRGTSSYEQYF. The CDR3 DNA follows: TGCGCCAGCAGCCCCCGGGGGACTAGCTCCTACGAGCAGTACTTC.

The rearrangement links TRBV10-2 to TRBJ1-2, with D perhaps TRBD1 (5 bases). The CDR3 runs 15 residues. The germline V and J ends were trimmed by 6 bases and 6 bases, with 20 bases remaining between them. The germline gives CDR1 WSHSY, CDR2 SAAADI. The DNA for the CDR3 is TGCGCCAGCAGACATTCAGGGCAATGGCAGAATGGCTACACCTTC. Its protein is CASRHSGQWQNGYTF.

The genes are TRBV28 and TRBJ2-7; D is ambiguous. The germline V gene has CDR1 MDHEN and CDR2 SYDVKM. Between the trimmed V and J ends, which lost 4 bases and 8 bases, there was a span of 12 bases. CDR3 size: 12 residues. The CDR3 here is CASSSGPRQQYF. The CDR3 DNA is TGTGCCAGCAGTTCTGGACCCCGCCAGCAGTACTTC.

The chain recombines TRBV5-4 with TRBJ2-1; 12 bases map to TRBD1. With 1 base clipped from V and 6 bases from J, the junction kept 5 bases outside the gene matches. This CDR3 has 16 amino acids. Germline values: CDR1 SGHNT, CDR2 YYREEE (reference sequence). In nucleotides, the CDR3 is TGTGCCAGCAGCTTGTGGGACAGGGGGCGAAGCAATGAGCAGTTCTTC. The encoded protein is CASSLWDRGRSNEQFF.

The chain carries TRBV14 and TRBJ2-5; D is perhaps TRBD2 (6 bases). The CDR3 sequence is 15 residues long. The V end lost 1 base, the J end lost 4 bases, and 13 bases lay between the germline ends. CDR1 is SGHDN, CDR2 FVKESK, per germline. CDR3 protein: CASSQGLVGRETQYF. CDR3 nucleotides: TGTGCCAGCAGCCAAGGACTAGTAGGGCGAGAGACCCAGTACTTC.

The chain employs TRBV11-2 and TRBJ2-5, with TRBD2 as a possible D gene (6 bases). The CDR3 consists of 13 residues. Trimming left V 1 base short and J 3 bases short, with 6 bases between. Germline CDR1 and CDR2: SGHAT and FQNNGV. CDR3 nucleotide sequence: TGTGCCAGCAGCTTAGGGGGGGAAGAGACCCAGTACTTC. The encoded protein is CASSLGGEETQYF.

The chain employs TRBV5-6 and TRBJ2-4, with TRBD1 identical over 7 bases. CDR1 and CDR2 (germline): SGHDT, YYEEEE. V lost 0 bases to trimming and J lost 8 bases; unmatched junction nucleotides: 8. CDR3 length equals 15 residues. The CDR3: CASSLGSGTEDIQYF. The CDR3 nucleotides read TGTGCCAGCAGCTTGGGCAGTGGGACAGAGGACATTCAGTACTTC.

The J gene is TRBJ1-2, the V gene TRBV4-1; TRBD1 matches at 8 bases. V was clipped by 2 bases and J by 7 bases; unmatched bases: 9. The CDR3 contains 15 residues. Germline assignment: CDR1 MGHRA and CDR2 YSYEKL. The CDR3 protein is CASSQPRQGQSGYTF. Here the CDR3 DNA reads TGCGCCAGCAGCCAACCACGACAGGGGCAGTCTGGCTACACCTTC.

This clone was recorded only once. The chain combines TRBV30 with TRBJ2-1, with 13 bases lining up with TRBD2. CDR1 is GTSNPN and CDR2 is SVGIG in the germline V gene (reference sequence). Losses at the gene ends were 1 base for V and 9 bases for J; bases not matched to a gene: 6. There are 15 residues in the CDR3. This CDR3 reads CAWSAGGLAGIEQFF. For the CDR3, the DNA is TGTGCCTGGAGTGCAGGGGGACTAGCGGGAATTGAGCAGTTCTTC.

The chain is built from TRBV11-2 and TRBJ2-3, with D maybe TRBD2 (6 bases). Germline CDR1 reads SGHAT; CDR2 reads FQNNGV. The CDR3 is made up of 13 amino acids. Between the trimmed V and J ends, which lost 5 bases and 5 bases, there was a span of 11 bases. This CDR3 reads CASSTRRGDTQYF. CDR3 DNA sequence: TGTGCCAGCAGCACCCGGAGGGGAGATACGCAGTATTTT.